These 10 T cell receptor beta chains came from one sample sequenced in a study of T cell repertoires in cytomegalovirus infection. These receptors' antigens are unknown. TCRdb ran MiXCR on the reads and lists one entry per CDR3 protein. This table holds approximately 120,000 distinct CDR3 sequences, over 30% found once. The input for sequencing was CD8+ T cells from cultured PBMCs, taken from culture after CMV antigen stimulation. The receptors were gathered from a human donor in good health (CMV status not recorded). Some clones in this sample may be carry-over from other donors' samples.

This clonotype has ten or more counts. The V gene is TRBV29-1, the J gene TRBJ1-1; perhaps TRBD1 as D (5 bases). The V end was cut by 5 bases, the J end by 2 bases, with 12 bases between. The CDR3 spans 13 residues. Germline CDR1 reads SQVTM; CDR2 reads ANQGSEA. CDR3 sequence (DNA): TGCAGCGTTCCAGGGAAGCTCAACACTGAAGCTTTCTTT. This gives the protein CSVPGKLNTEAFF.

A few counts support this clonotype. CDR3 coding DNA: TGTGCCAGCAGCTTAAGTCTCGTGGGGGGGAACCCATCTGGGGCCAACGTCCTGACTTTC. This translates into CASSLSLVGGNPSGANVLTF. The chain joins TRBV11-3 to TRBJ2-6; TRBD2 matches at 7 bases. The CDR3 is 20 residues long. V dropped 2 bases and J dropped 1; count of bases not matched to a gene: 14. Per germline, CDR1 SGHNT and CDR2 YENEEA.

The V and J genes are TRBV7-2 and TRBJ2-4; tentative D call: TRBD1 (5 bases). V shed 4 bases and J shed 1 base, with 11 bases lying between them. The CDR3 consists of 15 residues. Germline V lookup: CDR1 SGHTA, CDR2 FQGNSA. CDR3 in amino acids: CASSSPGLAKNIQYF. CDR3 nucleotide sequence: TGTGCCAGCAGCTCCCCAGGGTTGGCCAAAAACATTCAGTACTTC.

V gene TRBV7-4 combines with J gene TRBJ2-5; D is unresolved. The CDR3 runs 12 residues. V was clipped by 5 bases and J by 7 bases, with 11 bases between them. CDR1 SGHVT and CDR2 SQSDAQ come from the germline V gene. For the CDR3, the DNA is TGTGCCAGCAGCCTGAGCCTGGGGACCCAGTACTTC. It is translated as CASSLSLGTQYF.

This clonotype was counted a few times. The chain carries TRBV7-2 and TRBJ2-7; 9 bases map to TRBD1. The CDR3 has 15 residues. The ends lost 1 base at V and 3 bases at J; junction bases unmatched: 4. The germline V gene encodes CDR1 SGHTA and CDR2 FQGNSA. The CDR3 DNA is TGTGCCAGCAGCTTAGGCCGGGACAGGGTCTACGAGCAGTACTTC. Translated, it gives CASSLGRDRVYEQYF.

The table lists this clonotype with a few counts. The chain couples TRBV6-1 to TRBJ2-3; 8 bases line up with TRBD2. Trimming removed 0 bases from V and 6 bases from J; junction bases left unmatched: 14. The CDR3 length is 18 residues. Germline V gives CDR1 MNHNS, CDR2 SASEGT. CDR3 loop: CASSEAEGWGLVLDTQYF. The CDR3 nucleotides are TGTGCCAGCAGTGAAGCGGAGGGTTGGGGACTAGTACTTGATACGCAGTATTTT.

The chain couples TRBV19 to TRBJ1-5; D gene unclear. CDR1 LNHDA and CDR2 SQIVND come from the germline V gene (reference sequence). The V gene lost 1 base and the J gene lost 4 bases, with 5 bases spanning the gap. CDR3 length: 13 amino acids. This CDR3 reads CASSIGRNQPQHF. For the CDR3, the DNA is TGTGCCAGTAGTATAGGGCGGAATCAGCCCCAGCATTTT.

This clonotype showed up just a few times. The CDR3 here is CASNRDRVGEQYF. CDR3 DNA sequence: TGTGCCAGCAACCGGGACAGGGTTGGGGAGCAGTACTTC. This sequence joins TRBV6-1 and TRBJ2-7; 9 bases align to TRBD1. The V and J ends lost 7 bases and 7 bases, in that order; junction bases with no gene match: 8. Germline V gene data show CDR1 as MNHNS and CDR2 as SASEGT. The CDR3 runs to 13 residues.

The chain joins TRBV7-6 to TRBJ2-5; D perhaps matches TRBD2 (5 bases). The CDR3 spans 14 residues. V lost 1 base to trimming and J lost 4 bases, with 10 bases between them. Germline values: CDR1 SGHVS, CDR2 FNYEAQ. CDR3 residues: CASSLGLRGETQYF. The CDR3 DNA sequence: TGTGCCAGCAGCTTAGGTCTACGGGGAGAGACCCAGTACTTC.

The chain recombines TRBV12-3 or TRBV12-4 with TRBJ2-1; 8 bases align to TRBD1. The CDR3 loop spans 16 amino acids. The junction had 8 bases not matched to a gene; V was cut back by 6 bases and J by 1 base. The CDR3 loop is CASRDQGAGSYNEQFF. CDR3 nucleotides: TGTGCCAGCAGAGACCAGGGGGCTGGTTCCTACAATGAGCAGTTCTTC.